This TCR beta chain was sequenced in a study of blood T cell repertoires in COVID-19 (TCRdb year 2020). Concerning the study at large: Samples from collaborators originated in the United States, Italy and Spain and spanned both the acute and convalescent phases of COVID-19. The samples were drawn from the first 160 participants of the ongoing ImmuneRACE study and from more than 1,000 subjects provided by 6 global collaborators. The material from the prospective study consisted of cDNA or gDNA derived from T cells, B-cell-depleted T cells, or PBMCs. Where available, HLA class I and class II types were obtained from metadata supplied by the sample provider rather than from assay-based typing. Deeply sampled blood TCRbeta repertoires from subjects exposed to, actively infected with, or recovered from COVID-19 were included in the dataset. A de-identified subject ID, COVID-19 status, age in years and sex were almost always included in the sample metadata. A freely available public database, intended as a resource for researchers studying the immune response to SARS-CoV-2, is where the repertoires were released. Overall study outcomes, separate from this receptor: Clinical and demographic metadata were provided uncurated, with the amount varying by source and participant.

Based on the germline V gene, the CDR1 and CDR2 sequences are SGHTA and FQGNSA. Measured from the cysteine to the phenylalanine, the CDR3 is 13 residues long. Only the CDR3 region is kept as DNA, spanning 39 bases read in frame from base 1. TCRbeta CDR3 regions were amplified from genomic DNA by means of the immunoSEQ Assay, a bias-controlled multiplex PCR. The paper's processing steps were these. Nucleated cell counts per sample were estimated from amplification of reference gene primers within the assay. Sequence reads were collapsed and filtered to measure the absolute abundance of every unique TCRbeta CDR3 rearrangement. For each sample, productive Simpson clonality was calculated as the square root of Simpson's diversity index across productive rearrangements. TCRdb carries this immuneACCESS record with in-frame sequences only. Its versions omit some clonotypes, under half of them owing to an unresolved V gene in the studies checked, with the rest unexplained. V, J and clone size are taken as reported in that table, and D and trimming were inferred from the DNA itself. This sample gives approximately 280,000 clones in total; more than 75% of them show up just once. The top ten clonotypes cover over 2% of the sample.

With regard to this clone: Its binding antigen is unknown. Mismatch with germline at one junction end may stem from a read error.

Enrolling through a virtual design, the prospective study's participants ranged in age from roughly 18 to 100 years and lived across 20 to 25 United States geographic areas. In the prospective study, cohorts were assigned on the basis of participant-reported clinical history obtained from a screening survey and a study questionnaire. Recovered participants in ImmuneRACE Cohort 3 were defined as having two consecutive negative NP/OP PCR tests, clearance from a healthcare professional, or resolution of symptoms. In the prospective study, whole blood, serum and a nasopharyngeal or oropharyngeal swab were collected from each participant by mobile phlebotomists. Additional blood draws and questionnaires over an approximately 2-month period could optionally be provided by prospective study participants. Before DNA extraction, prospective study blood samples were shipped either frozen or at room temperature.

This sequence uses TRBV7-2 and TRBJ1-4; the D gene cannot be named for sure. This clonotype was obtained from a woman aged 18 to 35 who had recovered from COVID-19. The sample was PBMCs or T cells enriched from blood (not recorded which). This receptor has the CDR3 CASSLGQPNTRVF. The bases read TGTGCCAGCAGCTTAGGGCAGCCTAACACGAGGGTTTTT.